The 10 T cell receptor beta chains presented below share a single source sample, sequenced in a study of identical twins. Using its own MiXCR run on the 5' RACE reads, TCRdb lists one record per CDR3 protein. Of some 500,000 distinct CDR3 sequences in the sample, roughly an eighth were seen once. The same sample was also used in a study of yellow fever vaccine responses in identical twins.

The sequenced material came from CD4+ T cells sorted from blood. These receptors all stem from a woman under 30 in good health.

This clonotype was found many times. The chain combines TRBV7-9 with TRBJ2-2; 12 bases are shared with TRBD1. Germline CDR1 is SEHNR and CDR2 is FQNEAQ (reference sequence). The CDR3 loop spans 17 amino acids. With V trimmed by 3 bases and J by 9 bases, 11 bases remained unmatched. As DNA, the CDR3 is TGTGCCAGCAGCTTCCCCCCGGGACAGGGGGCCTCACGGGAGCTGTTTTTT. Protein sequence: CASSFPPGQGASRELFF.

This clonotype was counted between two and nine times. V and J are TRBV20-1 and TRBJ2-3, with 11 nucleotides matching TRBD1. Germline assignment: CDR1 DFQATT and CDR2 SNEGSKA (reference sequence). V was pared by 3 bases and J by 5 bases, with 4 bases of the junction left unmatched. This CDR3 spans 14 amino acids. The CDR3, as DNA: TGCAGTGCTAGCGGACAGGGGGCCGTAGATACGCAGTATTTT. Translated: CSASGQGAVDTQYF.

This rearrangement joins TRBV11-2 to TRBJ2-3; 11 bases match TRBD2. The CDR3 is made up of 17 amino acids. J lost 1 base, V lost 1 base, and 4 bases had no gene match. Germline V gives CDR1 SGHAT, CDR2 FQNNGV. The CDR3 sequence: CASSLGGTSGGTDTQYF. The CDR3 DNA sequence: TGTGCCAGCAGCTTAGGCGGGACTAGCGGCGGCACAGATACGCAGTATTTT.

The sample holds a few counts of this clonotype. The chain combines TRBV6-2 or TRBV6-3 with TRBJ2-1; 7 bases agree with TRBD1. The CDR3 totals 17 residues. Trimming took 6 bases from V and 0 from J; bases not matched to a gene: 11. Per the germline V gene, CDR1 is MNHEY and CDR2 is SVGEGT. CDR3 sequence: CASRGQPRGGSYNEQFF. CDR3 bases: TGTGCCAGCAGGGGACAGCCCCGGGGTGGCTCCTACAATGAGCAGTTCTTC.

The rearrangement joins TRBV28 to TRBJ2-7; D might be TRBD1 (6 bases). CDR3 length: 12 amino acids. The germline gives CDR1 MDHEN, CDR2 SYDVKM. V gave up 3 bases and J gave up 6 bases, with 9 bases separating them. The CDR3, as DNA: TGTGCCAGCAGTTTGATAGGGGGCGAGCAGTACTTC. Translating gives CASSLIGGEQYF. The full variable domain, with the rest looked up from reference TRBV28 and TRBJ2-7, is DVKVTQSSRYLVKRTGEKVFLECVQDMDHENMFWYRQDPGLGLRLIYFSYDVKMKEKGDIPEGYSVSREKKERFSLILESASTNQTSMYLCASSLIGGEQYFGPGTRLTVT.

This clonotype appeared once. This chain connects TRBV25-1 to TRBJ1-4, with D unclear. V lost 4 bases and J lost 0, with 9 bases in between. Germline V gene lookup returns CDR1 MGHDK and CDR2 SYGVNS. The CDR3 covers 15 residues. In DNA, the CDR3 is TGTGCCAGCAGTGCACTACTGGCAACTAATGAAAAACTGTTTTTT. Its protein is CASSALLATNEKLFF.

This clonotype was found many times. The chain employs TRBV15 and TRBJ1-5; possibly TRBD1 for D (5 bases). This CDR3 contains 21 residues. Trimming took off 1 base at V and 0 bases at J, with 25 bases between the two ends. Germline loops: CDR1 LNHNV, CDR2 YYDKDF (reference sequence). The CDR3 DNA is TGTGCCACCAGCAGAGTCCCTAGACTGGGCAGGGAACTTCATAGCAATCAGCCCCAGCATTTT. This sequence encodes CATSRVPRLGRELHSNQPQHF.

This clonotype was detected a few times. The CDR3 coding sequence is TGTGCCAGCAGCCAAGATTTCGGGAGCTCGCAAGAGACCCAGTACTTC. It yields the protein CASSQDFGSSQETQYF. This chain links TRBV3-1 with TRBJ2-5; maybe TRBD2 (6 bases). V was clipped by 0 bases and J by 2 bases, with 13 bases between them. This CDR3 has 16 amino acids. CDR1 and CDR2 from the germline V gene are LGHDT and YNNKEL (reference sequence).

The CDR3 DNA reads as TGCAGCGTTGAAAGCAGGACCTCCTACGAGCAGTACTTC. It specifies CSVESRTSYEQYF. The V and J genes are TRBV29-1 and TRBJ2-7; D unresolved. Trimming removed 2 bases from V and 0 bases from J, with 8 bases in between. Germline CDR1 and CDR2: SQVTM and ANQGSEA. This CDR3 has 13 amino acids.

This clonotype appeared many times. The chain is built from TRBV5-1 and TRBJ1-1; D unclear. The V gene's germline CDR1 is SGHRS and CDR2 YFSETQ. V lost 0 bases and J lost 4, with 13 bases in between. This CDR3 has 15 residues. CDR3 coding DNA: TGCGCCAGCAGCTTGGCCTTCGATGCGGGCACTGAAGCTTTCTTT. It codes for CASSLAFDAGTEAFF.